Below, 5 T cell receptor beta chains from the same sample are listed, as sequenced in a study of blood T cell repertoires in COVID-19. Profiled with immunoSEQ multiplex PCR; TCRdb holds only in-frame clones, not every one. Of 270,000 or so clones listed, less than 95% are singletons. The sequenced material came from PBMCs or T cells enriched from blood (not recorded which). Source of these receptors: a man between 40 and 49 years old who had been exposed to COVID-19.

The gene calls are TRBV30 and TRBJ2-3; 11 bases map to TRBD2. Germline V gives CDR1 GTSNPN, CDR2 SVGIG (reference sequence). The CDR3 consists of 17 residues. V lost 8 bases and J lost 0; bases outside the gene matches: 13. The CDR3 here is CARDRPGLAVSTDTQYF. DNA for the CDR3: TGTGCCAGGGACAGACCGGGACTAGCGGTTAGCACAGATACGCAGTATTTT.

This chain's CDR3 is CASSFPHSYEQYF. Here the CDR3 DNA reads TGTGCCAGCAGTTTTCCCCACTCCTACGAGCAGTACTTC. This chain joins TRBV28 and TRBJ2-7; unclear D gene. This CDR3 comprises 13 residues. Per germline, CDR1 MDHEN and CDR2 SYDVKM. V was trimmed by 3 bases and J by 0 bases, leaving 6 bases between them.

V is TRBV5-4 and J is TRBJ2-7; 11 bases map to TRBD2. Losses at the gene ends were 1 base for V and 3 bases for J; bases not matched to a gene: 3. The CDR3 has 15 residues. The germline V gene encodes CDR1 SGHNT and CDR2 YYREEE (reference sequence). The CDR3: CASSLTSGGFYEQYF. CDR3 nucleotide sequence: TGTGCCAGCAGCTTGACTAGCGGGGGCTTCTACGAGCAGTACTTC.

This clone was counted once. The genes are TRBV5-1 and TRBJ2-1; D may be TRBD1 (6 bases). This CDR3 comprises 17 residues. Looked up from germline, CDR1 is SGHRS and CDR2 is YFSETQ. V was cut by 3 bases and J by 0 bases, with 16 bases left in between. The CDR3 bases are TGCGCCAGCAGCTGGGGACCGACAGGAAGCTCCTACAATGAGCAGTTCTTC. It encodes CASSWGPTGSSYNEQFF.

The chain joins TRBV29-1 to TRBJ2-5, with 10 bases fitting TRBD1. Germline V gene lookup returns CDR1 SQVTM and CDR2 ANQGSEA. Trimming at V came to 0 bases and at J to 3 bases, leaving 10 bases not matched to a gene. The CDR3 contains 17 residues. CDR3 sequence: CSVEDGTETGGKETQYF. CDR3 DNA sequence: TGCAGCGTTGAAGATGGGACGGAGACAGGGGGCAAAGAGACCCAGTACTTC.